Given below is one T cell receptor (beta chain) in context. Its antigen is still unknown. PCR involved 60 Vbeta and 13 Jbeta primers. Original analysis: Later, an analysis found around 77 million unique TCR beta chains, and 8.5 million to 12 million of these were shared. TCRdb keeps only in-frame clones here, not all; method: immunoSEQ multiplex PCR. V, J and clone size reflect that table, while D and trimming were determined from the DNA. Of about 89,000 clones detected, approximately 76% appear once; the ten largest clones hold 1.4%. The sample is drawn from a study of cytomegalovirus exposure and HLA in healthy donors. Broader study findings: In the analysis, some V segments, TRBV6-2 and TRBV6-3 included, were excluded as indistinguishable. Being productive about 87% or about 30% of the time was typical of most TCR beta V segments in an earlier analysis. Analysis performed later found around 15,000 TCR beta sequences associated with HLA alleles at 0.05 false discovery rate.

CDR3 length: 13 residues. CDR1 is PRHDT, CDR2 FYEKMQ, per germline (reference sequence). J is TRBJ2-5 and V is TRBV13; D perhaps matches TRBD2 (6 bases). The end of the DNA is better explained by TRBJ2-7, so the J call may be wrong. This receptor was identified in a male donor in good health and CMV-seronegative. The sample was PBMCs. The CDR3: CASSLGRRGEQYF. The DNA for the CDR3 is TGTGCCAGCAGCTTGGGCCGGAGGGGCGAGCAGTACTTC.